This record concerns one T cell receptor (beta chain) sequence. No cognate antigen has been identified for it. Base qualities are missing; no much larger clone stands one base away. The CDR3 has 17 amino acids, counting the end cysteine and phenylalanine. The CDR3 DNA has 51 bases and is translated from base 1. Per the germline V gene, ENHRY is the CDR1 and SYGVKD is the CDR2. V is shortened by 6 bases, J by 6 bases, and the region joining them spans 24 bases. The entry originates in a study of T cells after yellow fever vaccination (dated by TCRdb to the late 2010s). With regard to the full study: The SMART-Seq v4 Ultra Low Input RNA kit was used to prepare libraries from fractions with low cell numbers. Blood was collected at multiple timepoints before and after primary and secondary immunization, and bulk PBMC replicates and cell subsets were isolated. To follow T-cell clones before and after both primary and booster YFV17D yellow fever vaccination, bulk TCR alpha and beta repertoires underwent longitudinal sequencing. The cohort comprised two healthy male donors, one aged 18 to 29 and one aged 30 to 40 years.

The sample's treatment or condition label is to be understood as: live attenuated yellow fever vaccine strain. At each blood-draw timepoint, two biological replicates of bulk PBMCs were obtained. PBMCs were isolated from peripheral blood using a standard Ficoll-Paque protocol. TriZol was used to extract RNA from bulk PBMCs, CD4 and CD8 fractions, and dextramer-positive and dextramer-negative fractions. TCR cDNA was made using 5'RACE template switching, a step that added a universal primer site and unique molecular identifiers. Priming of cDNA synthesis was performed from both the TCR alpha and TCR beta constant segments. Library amplification used two PCR steps, and the second PCR step added sample barcodes and sequencing adapters. Sequencing of the libraries was done on either Illumina HiSeq 2500 (2x100 bp) or NovaSeq (2x150 bp). In the paper's pipeline: Reads were demultiplexed and collapsed into UMI consensus sequences with MIGEC, and V(D)J alignment was performed with MiXCR. Vaccine-responding clonotypes were defined with edgeR using replicate PBMC samples, requiring FDR below 0.01 and a log2 fold change above 5 up to day 15. Each bulk clonotype received a CD4 or CD8 identity based on whether the sequenced CD4 or CD8 repertoire contained that clonotype at higher abundance. TCRdb reworked the public reads: Q25 trimming with fastp, MiXCR clone assembly, productive beta chains retained. CDR3 protein sequences are deduplicated, and each keeps its most common genes and DNA. The V and J calls and clone size are TCRdb's, not the authors'. The sample contains roughly 520,000 distinct CDR3 sequences, roughly 22% of them found a single time. 16% of the sample comes from the top ten.

What the work shows at the level of the full study, not this receptor alone: A small fraction of clonotypes appeared in both the CD4 and CD8 compartments, likely as a result of convergent recombination. Compared with the primary T-cell response, the secondary T-cell response was weaker but faster, peaking on day 5 rather than day 15. Most clones expanded after primary vaccination (approximately 97% of CD4 and 88% of CD8) were re-detected after the booster, suggesting that broad memory maintenance occurred. Only a couple of donors were included in the study, so the extent to which the findings can be generalized is limited. Computational filtering was required because FACS-sorted repertoires could contain abundant contaminating clonotypes from the bulk population.

Here the chain combines TRBV10-3 and TRBJ2-1, with the D call perhaps TRBD1 or TRBD2, as 5 bases match in each case. The specimen was PBMCs, collected 20 to 25 days after the first yellow fever vaccination. This sequence originates from a man younger than 35 who received the YFV17D yellow fever vaccine. The CDR3 protein is CAIRMGYGSRAGNEQFF. At the DNA level, the sequence is TGTGCCATCAGGATGGGATACGGTTCCAGGGCGGGCAATGAGCAGTTCTTC.